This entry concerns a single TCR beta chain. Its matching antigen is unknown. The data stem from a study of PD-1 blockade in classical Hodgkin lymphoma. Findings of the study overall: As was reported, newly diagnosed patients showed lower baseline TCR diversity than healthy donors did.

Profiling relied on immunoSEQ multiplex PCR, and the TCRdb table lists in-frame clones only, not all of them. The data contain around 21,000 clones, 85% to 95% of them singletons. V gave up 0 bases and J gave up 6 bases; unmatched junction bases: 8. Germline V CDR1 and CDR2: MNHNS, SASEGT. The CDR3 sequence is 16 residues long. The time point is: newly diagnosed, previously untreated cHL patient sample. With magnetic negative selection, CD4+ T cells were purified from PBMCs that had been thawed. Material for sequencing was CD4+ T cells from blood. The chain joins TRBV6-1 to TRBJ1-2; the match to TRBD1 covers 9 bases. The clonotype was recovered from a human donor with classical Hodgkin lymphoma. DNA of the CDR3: TGTGCCAGCAGTGAAGCTTGGCGGACAGGGGTGAATGGCTACACCTTC. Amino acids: CASSEAWRTGVNGYTF.